This entry is about one T cell receptor beta chain. The data belong to a study of cytomegalovirus exposure and HLA in healthy donors. Amplification used 60 Vbeta primers and 13 Jbeta primers. The method was immunoSEQ multiplex PCR; TCRdb's version includes in-frame clones alone and lacks a portion of them. The sample contains more than 110,000 clones, 79% of which appear only once. Trimming removed 3 bases at V and 6 bases at J, with 18 bases between. Germline lookup yields CDR1 SGHVS and CDR2 FQNEAQ. The CDR3 is 16 residues long. The receptor comes from a man younger than 35 in good health and CMV-seronegative. The chain uses TRBV7-8 and TRBJ1-5; D perhaps matches TRBD1 (6 bases). Sequencing was done on a sample of PBMCs. The CDR3 protein is CASSFAQGVISQPQHF. The CDR3 bases are TGTGCCAGCAGCTTCGCACAGGGAGTCATCAGTCAGCCCCAGCATTTT.